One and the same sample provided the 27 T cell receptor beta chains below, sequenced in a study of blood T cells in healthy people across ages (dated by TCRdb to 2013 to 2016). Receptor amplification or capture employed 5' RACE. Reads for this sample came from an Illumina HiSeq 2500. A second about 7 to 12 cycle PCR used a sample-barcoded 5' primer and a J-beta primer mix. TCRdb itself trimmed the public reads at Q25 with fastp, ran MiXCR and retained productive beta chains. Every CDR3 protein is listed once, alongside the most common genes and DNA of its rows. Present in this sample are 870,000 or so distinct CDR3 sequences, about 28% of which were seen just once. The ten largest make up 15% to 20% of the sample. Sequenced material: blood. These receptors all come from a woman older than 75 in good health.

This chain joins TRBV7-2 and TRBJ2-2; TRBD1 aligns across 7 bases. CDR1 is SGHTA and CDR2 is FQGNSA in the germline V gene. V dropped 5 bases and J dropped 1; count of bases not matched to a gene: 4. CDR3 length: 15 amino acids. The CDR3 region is CASSVTGMNTGELFF. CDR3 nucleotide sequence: TGTGCCAGCAGCGTGACAGGGATGAACACCGGGGAGCTGTTTTTT.

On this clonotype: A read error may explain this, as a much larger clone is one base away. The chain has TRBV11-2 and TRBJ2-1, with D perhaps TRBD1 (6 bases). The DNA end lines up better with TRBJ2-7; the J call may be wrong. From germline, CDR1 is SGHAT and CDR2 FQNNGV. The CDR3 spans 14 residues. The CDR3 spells CASSPRDTYNEQYF. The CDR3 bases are TGTGCCAGCAGCCCCCGGGACACTTACAATGAGCAGTACTTC.

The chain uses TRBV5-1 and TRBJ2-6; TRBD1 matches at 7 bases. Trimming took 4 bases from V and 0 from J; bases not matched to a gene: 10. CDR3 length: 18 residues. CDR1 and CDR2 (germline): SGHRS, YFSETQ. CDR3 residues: CASSGQPGQSSGANVLTF. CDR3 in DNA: TGCGCCAGCAGCGGCCAACCGGGACAGAGCTCTGGGGCCAACGTCCTGACTTTC.

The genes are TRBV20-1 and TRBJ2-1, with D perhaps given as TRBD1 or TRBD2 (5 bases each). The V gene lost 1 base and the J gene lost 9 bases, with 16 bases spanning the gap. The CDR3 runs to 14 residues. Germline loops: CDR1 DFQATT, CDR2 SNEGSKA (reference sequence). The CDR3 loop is CSARATYRRSEQFF. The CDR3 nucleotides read TGCAGTGCTAGAGCAACTTACAGGAGGTCTGAGCAGTTCTTC.

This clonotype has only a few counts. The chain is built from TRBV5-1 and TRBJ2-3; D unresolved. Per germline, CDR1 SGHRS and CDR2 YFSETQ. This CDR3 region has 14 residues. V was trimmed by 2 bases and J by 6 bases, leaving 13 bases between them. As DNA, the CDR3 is TGCGCCAGCAGCTTAGGCAGGTTGGGGGATACGCAGTATTTT. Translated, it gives CASSLGRLGDTQYF.

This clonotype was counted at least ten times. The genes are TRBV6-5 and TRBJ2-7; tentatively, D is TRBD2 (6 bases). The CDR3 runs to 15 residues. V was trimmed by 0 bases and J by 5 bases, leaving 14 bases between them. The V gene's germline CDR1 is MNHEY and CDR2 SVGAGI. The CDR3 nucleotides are TGTGCCAGCAGTTACTCAACGGGGGTGCTCCACGAGCAGTACTTC. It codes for CASSYSTGVLHEQYF.

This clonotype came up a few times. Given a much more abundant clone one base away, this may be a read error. The CDR3 sequence is CASSLGYHSGANVRTF. CDR3 bases: TGTGCCAGCAGCTTGGGGTACCACTCTGGGGCCAACGTCCGGACTTTC. J is TRBJ2-6 and V is TRBV7-2; D is perhaps TRBD1 (5 bases). The CDR3 loop spans 16 amino acids. Germline V gene data show CDR1 as SGHTA and CDR2 as FQGNSA. Variable domain in full (rest from reference TRBV7-2 and TRBJ2-6): GAGVSQSPSNKVTEKGKDVELRCDPISGHTALYWYRQSLGQGLEFLIYFQGNSAPDKSGLPSDRFSAERTGGSVSTLTIQRTQQEDSAVYLCASSLGYHSGANVRTFGAGSRLTVL.

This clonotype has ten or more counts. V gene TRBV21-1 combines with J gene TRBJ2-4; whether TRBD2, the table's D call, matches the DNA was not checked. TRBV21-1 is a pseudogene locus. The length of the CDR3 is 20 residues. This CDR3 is CASKHYRTSGEPLAKNIQYF. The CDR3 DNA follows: TGTGCCAGCAAACACTACCGGACTAGCGGGGAACCTCTAGCCAAAAACATTCAGTACTTC.

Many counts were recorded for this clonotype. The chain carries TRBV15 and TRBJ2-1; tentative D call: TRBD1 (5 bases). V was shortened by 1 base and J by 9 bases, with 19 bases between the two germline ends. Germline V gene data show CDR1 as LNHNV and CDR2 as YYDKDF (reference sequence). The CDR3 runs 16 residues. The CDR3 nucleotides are TGTGCCACCAGCAGAGTAGGGCCAGGGCAGTTCTTTGAGCAGTTCTTC. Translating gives CATSRVGPGQFFEQFF.

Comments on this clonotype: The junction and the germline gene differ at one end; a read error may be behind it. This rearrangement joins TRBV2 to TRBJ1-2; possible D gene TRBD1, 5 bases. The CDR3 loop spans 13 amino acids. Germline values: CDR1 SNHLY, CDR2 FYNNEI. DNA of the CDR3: TGTGCCGGCAGGGTGACAGCTAACTATGGCTACACCTTC. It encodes CAGRVTANYGYTF. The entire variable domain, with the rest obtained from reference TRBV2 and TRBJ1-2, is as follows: EPEVTQTPSHQVTQMGQEVILRCVPISNHLYFYWYRQILGQKVEFLVSFYNNEISEKSEIFDDQFSVERPDGSNFTLKIRSTKLEDSAMYFCAGRVTANYGYTFGSGTRLTVV.

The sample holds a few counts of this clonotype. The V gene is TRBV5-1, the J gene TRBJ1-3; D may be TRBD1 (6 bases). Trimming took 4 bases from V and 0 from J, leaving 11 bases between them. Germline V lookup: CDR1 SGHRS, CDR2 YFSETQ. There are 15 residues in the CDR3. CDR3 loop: CASSLGQSSGNTIYF. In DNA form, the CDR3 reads TGCGCCAGCAGCCTCGGACAGTCCTCTGGAAACACCATATATTTT.

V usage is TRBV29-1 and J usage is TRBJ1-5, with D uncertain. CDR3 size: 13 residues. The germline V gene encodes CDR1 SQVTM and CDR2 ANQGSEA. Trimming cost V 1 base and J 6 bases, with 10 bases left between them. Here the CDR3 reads CSVEVFGGQPQHF. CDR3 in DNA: TGCAGCGTTGAAGTTTTTGGTGGTCAGCCCCAGCATTTT.

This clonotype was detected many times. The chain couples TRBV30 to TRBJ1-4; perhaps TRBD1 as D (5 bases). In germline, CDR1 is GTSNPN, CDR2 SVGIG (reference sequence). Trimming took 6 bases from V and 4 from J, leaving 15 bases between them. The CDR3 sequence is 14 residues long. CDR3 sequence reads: CACYQGYGNEKLFF. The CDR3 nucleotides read TGTGCCTGTTACCAGGGTTACGGTAATGAAAAACTGTTTTTT.

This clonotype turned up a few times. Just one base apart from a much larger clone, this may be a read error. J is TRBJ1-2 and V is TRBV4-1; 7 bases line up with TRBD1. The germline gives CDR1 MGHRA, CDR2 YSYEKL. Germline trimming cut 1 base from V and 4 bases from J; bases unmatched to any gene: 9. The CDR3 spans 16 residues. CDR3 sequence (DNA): TGCGCCAGCAGCCAAGGGGAGGCAGGGGGATCCTATGGCTACACCTTC. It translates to CASSQGEAGGSYGYTF.

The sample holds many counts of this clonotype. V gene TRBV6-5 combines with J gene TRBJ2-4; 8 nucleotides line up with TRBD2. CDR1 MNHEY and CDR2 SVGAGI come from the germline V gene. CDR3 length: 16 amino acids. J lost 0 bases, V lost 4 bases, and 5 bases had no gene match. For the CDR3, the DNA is TGTGCCAGCAGTTCCACCGGGGGGGCAGCCAAAAACATTCAGTACTTC. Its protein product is CASSSTGGAAKNIQYF.

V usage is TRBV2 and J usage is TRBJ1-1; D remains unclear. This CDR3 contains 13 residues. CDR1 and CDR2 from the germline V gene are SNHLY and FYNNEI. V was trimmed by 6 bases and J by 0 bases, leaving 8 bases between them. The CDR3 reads CASRPDMNTEAFF. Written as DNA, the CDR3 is TGTGCCAGCAGACCCGACATGAACACTGAAGCTTTCTTT. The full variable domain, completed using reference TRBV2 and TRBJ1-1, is EPEVTQTPSHQVTQMGQEVILRCVPISNHLYFYWYRQILGQKVEFLVSFYNNEISEKSEIFDDQFSVERPDGSNFTLKIRSTKLEDSAMYFCASRPDMNTEAFFGQGTRLTVV.

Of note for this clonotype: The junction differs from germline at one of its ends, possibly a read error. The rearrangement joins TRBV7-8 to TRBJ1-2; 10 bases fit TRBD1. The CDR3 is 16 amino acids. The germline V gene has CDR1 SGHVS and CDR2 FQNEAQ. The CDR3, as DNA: TGTGTCAGCAGCTTAGCGCGGGACAGGGGATGGCGAGGCTACACCTTC. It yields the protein CVSSLARDRGWRGYTF.

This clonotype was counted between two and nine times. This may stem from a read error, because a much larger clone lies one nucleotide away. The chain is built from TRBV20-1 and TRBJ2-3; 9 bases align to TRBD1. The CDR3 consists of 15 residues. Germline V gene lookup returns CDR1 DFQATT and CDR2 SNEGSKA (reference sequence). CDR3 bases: TGCAGTGCTGATACGGACAGGGGATCCACAGATGCGCAGTATTTT. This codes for CSADTDRGSTDAQYF.

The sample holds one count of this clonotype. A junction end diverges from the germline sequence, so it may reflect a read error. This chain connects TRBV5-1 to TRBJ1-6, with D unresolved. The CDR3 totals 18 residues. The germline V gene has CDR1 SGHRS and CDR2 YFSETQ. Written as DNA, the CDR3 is TGCGCCAGCAGCACTGGTCTTGTTTCAGTCTCCTCTAATTCACCCCTCCACTTT. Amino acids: CASSTGLVSVSSNSPLHF.

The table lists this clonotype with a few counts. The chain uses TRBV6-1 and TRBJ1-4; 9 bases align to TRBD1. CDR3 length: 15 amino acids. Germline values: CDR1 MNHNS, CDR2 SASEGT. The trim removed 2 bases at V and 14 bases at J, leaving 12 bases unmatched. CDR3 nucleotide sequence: TGTGCCAGCAGTGAACAGGGGACAGGGTACGGTCGGCTGTTTTTT. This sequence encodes CASSEQGTGYGRLFF.

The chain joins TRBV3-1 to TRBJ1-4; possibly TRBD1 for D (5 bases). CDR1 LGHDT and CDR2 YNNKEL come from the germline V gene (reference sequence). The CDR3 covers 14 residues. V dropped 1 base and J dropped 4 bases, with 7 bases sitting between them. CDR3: CASSQGGGNEKLFF. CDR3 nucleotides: TGTGCCAGCAGCCAAGGGGGGGGTAATGAAAAACTGTTTTTT.

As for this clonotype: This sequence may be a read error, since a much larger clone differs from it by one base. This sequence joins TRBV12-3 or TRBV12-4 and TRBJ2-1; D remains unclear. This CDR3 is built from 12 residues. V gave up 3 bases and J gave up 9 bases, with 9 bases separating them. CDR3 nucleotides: TGTGCCAGCAGTTTTCAGTATGGTGAGCAGTTCTTC. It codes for CASSFQYGEQFF.

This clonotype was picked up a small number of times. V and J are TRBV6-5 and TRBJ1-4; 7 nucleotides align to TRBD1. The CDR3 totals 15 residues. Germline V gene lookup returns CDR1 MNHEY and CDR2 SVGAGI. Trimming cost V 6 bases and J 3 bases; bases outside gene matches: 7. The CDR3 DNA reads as TGTGCCAGCAGCCGACACAGGGGTGCTAATGAAAAACTGTTTTTT. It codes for CASSRHRGANEKLFF.

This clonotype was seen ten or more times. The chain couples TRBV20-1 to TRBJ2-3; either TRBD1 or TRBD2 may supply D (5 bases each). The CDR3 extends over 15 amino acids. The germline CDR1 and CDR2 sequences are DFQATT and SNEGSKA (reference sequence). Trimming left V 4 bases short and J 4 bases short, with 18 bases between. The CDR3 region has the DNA TGCAGTGCTATCCCGGGACCAGCCGGAGCAGATACGCAGTATTTT. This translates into CSAIPGPAGADTQYF.

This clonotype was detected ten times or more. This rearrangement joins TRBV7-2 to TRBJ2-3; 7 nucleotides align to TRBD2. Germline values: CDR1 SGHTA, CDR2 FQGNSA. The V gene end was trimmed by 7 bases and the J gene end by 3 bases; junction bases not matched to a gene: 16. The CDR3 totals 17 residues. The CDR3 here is CASTTARERGGTDTQYF. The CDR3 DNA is TGTGCCAGCACTACCGCCCGGGAGCGGGGAGGGACAGATACGCAGTATTTT. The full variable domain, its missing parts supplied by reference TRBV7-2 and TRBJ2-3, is GAGVSQSPSNKVTEKGKDVELRCDPISGHTALYWYRQSLGQGLEFLIYFQGNSAPDKSGLPSDRFSAERTGGSVSTLTIQRTQQEDSAVYLCASTTARERGGTDTQYFGPGTRLTVL.

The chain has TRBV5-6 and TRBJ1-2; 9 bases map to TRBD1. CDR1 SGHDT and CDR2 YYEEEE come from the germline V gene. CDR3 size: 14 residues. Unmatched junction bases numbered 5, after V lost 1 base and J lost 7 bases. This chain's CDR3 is CASSLRGTGLGYTF. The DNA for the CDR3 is TGTGCCAGCAGCTTGAGGGGGACAGGGCTTGGCTACACCTTC.

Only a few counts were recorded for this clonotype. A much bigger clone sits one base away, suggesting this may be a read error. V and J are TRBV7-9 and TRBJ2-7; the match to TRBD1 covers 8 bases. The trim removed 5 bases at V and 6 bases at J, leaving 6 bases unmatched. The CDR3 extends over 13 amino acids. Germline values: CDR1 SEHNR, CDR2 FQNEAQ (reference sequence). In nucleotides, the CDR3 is TGTGCCAGCAGCCAGGCAGGGGGCGTCGAGCAGTACTTC. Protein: CASSQAGGVEQYF.